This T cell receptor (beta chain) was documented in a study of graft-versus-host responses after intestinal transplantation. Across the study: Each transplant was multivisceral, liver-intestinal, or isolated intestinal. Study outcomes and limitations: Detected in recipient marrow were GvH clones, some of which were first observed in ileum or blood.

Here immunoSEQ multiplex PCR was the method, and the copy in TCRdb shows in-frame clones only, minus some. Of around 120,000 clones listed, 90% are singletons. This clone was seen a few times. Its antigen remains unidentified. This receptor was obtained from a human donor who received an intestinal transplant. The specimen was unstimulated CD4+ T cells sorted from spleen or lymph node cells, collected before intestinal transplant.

The CDR3 protein is CAWSVHGILAEQFF. Written as DNA, the CDR3 is TGTGCCTGGAGTGTACACGGGATCTTAGCTGAGCAGTTCTTC. The chain joins TRBV30 to TRBJ2-1; D is perhaps TRBD2 (5 bases). The CDR3 runs 14 residues. The germline V gene has CDR1 GTSNPN and CDR2 SVGIG (reference sequence). The V end lost 0 bases, the J end lost 9 bases, and 15 bases lay between the germline ends.